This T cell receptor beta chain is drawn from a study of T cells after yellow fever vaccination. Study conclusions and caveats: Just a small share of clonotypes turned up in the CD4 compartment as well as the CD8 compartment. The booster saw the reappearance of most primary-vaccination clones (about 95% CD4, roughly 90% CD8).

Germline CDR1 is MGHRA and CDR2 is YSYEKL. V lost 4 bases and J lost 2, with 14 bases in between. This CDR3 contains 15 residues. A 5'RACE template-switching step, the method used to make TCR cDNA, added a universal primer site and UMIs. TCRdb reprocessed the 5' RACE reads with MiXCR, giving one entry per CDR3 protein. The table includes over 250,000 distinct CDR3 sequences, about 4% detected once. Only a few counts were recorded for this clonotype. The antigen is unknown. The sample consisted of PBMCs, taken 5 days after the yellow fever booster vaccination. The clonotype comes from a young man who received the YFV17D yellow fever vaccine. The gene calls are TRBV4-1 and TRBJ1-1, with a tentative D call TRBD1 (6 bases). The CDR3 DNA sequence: TGCGCCAGCAGCCTTTCTGACAGGACCAACACTGAAGCTTTCTTT. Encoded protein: CASSLSDRTNTEAFF.